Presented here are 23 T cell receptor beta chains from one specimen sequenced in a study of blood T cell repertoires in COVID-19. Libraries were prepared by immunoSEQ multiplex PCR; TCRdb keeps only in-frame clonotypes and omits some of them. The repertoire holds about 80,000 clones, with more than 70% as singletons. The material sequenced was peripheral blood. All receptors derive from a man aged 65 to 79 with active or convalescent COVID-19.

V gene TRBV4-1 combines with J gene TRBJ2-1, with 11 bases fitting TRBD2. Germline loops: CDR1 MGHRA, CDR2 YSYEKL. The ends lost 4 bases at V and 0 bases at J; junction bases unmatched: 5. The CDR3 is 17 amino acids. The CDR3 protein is CASSRSGGALSYNEQFF. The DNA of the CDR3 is TGCGCCAGCAGCCGTAGCGGGGGGGCCCTCTCCTACAATGAGCAGTTCTTC.

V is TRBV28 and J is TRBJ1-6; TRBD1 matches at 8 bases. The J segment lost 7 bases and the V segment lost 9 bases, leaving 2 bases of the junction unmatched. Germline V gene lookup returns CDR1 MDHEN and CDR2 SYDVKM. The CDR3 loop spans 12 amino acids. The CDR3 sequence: CASRQGNSPLHF. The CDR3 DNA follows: TGTGCCAGTAGACAGGGGAATTCACCCCTCCACTTT. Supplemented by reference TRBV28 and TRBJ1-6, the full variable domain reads DVKVTQSSRYLVKRTGEKVFLECVQDMDHENMFWYRQDPGLGLRLIYFSYDVKMKEKGDIPEGYSVSREKKERFSLILESASTNQTSMYLCASRQGNSPLHFGNGTRLTVT.

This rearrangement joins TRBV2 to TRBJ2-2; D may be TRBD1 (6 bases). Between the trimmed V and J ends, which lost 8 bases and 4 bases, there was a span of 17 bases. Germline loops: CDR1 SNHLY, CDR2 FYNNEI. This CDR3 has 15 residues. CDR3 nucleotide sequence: TGTGCCAGCTCCCCCGAGGGGGAAAGCACCGGGGAGCTGTTTTTT. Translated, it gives CASSPEGESTGELFF.

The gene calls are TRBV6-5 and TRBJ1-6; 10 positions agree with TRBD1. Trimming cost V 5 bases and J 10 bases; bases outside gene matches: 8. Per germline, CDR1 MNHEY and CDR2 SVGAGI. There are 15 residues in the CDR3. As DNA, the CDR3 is TGTGCCAGCAGTCGTAAAGGGACAGGGGACTCACCCCTCCACTTT. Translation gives CASSRKGTGDSPLHF.

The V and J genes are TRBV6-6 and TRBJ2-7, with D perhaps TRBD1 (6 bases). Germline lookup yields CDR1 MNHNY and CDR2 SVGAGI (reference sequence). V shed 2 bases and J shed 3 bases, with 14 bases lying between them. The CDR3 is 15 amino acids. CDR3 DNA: TGTGCCAGCAGTTACGGGGGCGGCGGAAGCTACGAGCAGTACTTC. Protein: CASSYGGGGSYEQYF.

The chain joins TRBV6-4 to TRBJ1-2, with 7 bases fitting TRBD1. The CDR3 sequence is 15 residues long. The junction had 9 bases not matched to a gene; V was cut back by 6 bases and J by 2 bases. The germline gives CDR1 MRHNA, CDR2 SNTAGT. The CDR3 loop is CASRGWDRENYGYTF. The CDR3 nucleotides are TGTGCCAGCAGAGGGTGGGACAGAGAGAACTATGGCTACACCTTC.

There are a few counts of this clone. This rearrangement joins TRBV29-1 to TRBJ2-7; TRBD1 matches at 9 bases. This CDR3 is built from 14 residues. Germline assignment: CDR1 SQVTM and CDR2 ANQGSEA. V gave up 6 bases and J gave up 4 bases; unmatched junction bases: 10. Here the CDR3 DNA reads TGCAGCGTACTACAAACAGGGGGCGGTTACGAGCAGTACTTC. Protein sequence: CSVLQTGGGYEQYF.

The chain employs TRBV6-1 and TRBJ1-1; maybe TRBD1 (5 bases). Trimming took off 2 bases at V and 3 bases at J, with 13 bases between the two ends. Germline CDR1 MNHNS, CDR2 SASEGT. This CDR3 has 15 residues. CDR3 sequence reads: CASSEMDGGDTEAFF. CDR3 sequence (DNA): TGTGCCAGCAGTGAAATGGACGGGGGAGACACTGAAGCTTTCTTT.

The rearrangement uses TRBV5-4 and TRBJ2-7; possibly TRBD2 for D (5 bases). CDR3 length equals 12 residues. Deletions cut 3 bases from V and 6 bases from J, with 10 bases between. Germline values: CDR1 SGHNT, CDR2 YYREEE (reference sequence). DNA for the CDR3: TGTGCCAGCAGCTCCGTGAGGGCCGAGCAGTACTTC. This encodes CASSSVRAEQYF.

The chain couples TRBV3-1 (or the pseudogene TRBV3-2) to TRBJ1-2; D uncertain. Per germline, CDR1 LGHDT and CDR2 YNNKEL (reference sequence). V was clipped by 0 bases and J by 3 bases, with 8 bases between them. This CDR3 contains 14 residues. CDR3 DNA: TGTGCCAGCAGCCAAGAGGGCAGGTACTATGGCTACACCTTC. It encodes CASSQEGRYYGYTF.

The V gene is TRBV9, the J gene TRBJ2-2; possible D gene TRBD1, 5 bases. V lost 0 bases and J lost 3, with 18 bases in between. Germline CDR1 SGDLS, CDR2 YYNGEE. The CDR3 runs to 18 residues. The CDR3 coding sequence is TGTGCCAGCAGCGTAGAAGAACTTTGGGTAGGGGACACCGGGGAGCTGTTTTTT. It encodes CASSVEELWVGDTGELFF.

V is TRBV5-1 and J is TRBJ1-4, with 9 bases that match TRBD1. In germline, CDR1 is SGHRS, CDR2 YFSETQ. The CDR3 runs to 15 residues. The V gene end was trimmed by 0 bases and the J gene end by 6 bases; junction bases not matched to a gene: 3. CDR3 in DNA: TGCGCCAGCAGCTTGGGACAGGGGGGCTATGAAAAACTGTTTTTT. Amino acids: CASSLGQGGYEKLFF.

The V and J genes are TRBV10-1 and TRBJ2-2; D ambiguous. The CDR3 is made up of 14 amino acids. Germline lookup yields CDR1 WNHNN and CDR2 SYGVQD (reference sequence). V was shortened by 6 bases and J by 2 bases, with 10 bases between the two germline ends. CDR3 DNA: TGCGCCAGCAGGCTACAGAGAAACACCGGGGAGCTGTTTTTT. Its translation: CASRLQRNTGELFF.

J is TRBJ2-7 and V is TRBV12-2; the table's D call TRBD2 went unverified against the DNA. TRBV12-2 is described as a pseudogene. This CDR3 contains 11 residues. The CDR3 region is CASHPGGEQYF. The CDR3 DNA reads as TGTGCAAGTCATCCGGGGGGTGAGCAGTACTTC.

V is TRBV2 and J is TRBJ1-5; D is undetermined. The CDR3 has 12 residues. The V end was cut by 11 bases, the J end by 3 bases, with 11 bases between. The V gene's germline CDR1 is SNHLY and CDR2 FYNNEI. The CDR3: CAGQKDNQPQHF. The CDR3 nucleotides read TGTGCCGGCCAGAAAGACAATCAGCCCCAGCATTTT.

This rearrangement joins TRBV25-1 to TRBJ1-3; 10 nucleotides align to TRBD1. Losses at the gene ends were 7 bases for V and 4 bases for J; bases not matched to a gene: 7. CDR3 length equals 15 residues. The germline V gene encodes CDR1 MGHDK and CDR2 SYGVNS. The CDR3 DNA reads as TGTGCCAGCAAACCCGGGACAGGGGCGGGAAACACCATATATTTT. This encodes CASKPGTGAGNTIYF.

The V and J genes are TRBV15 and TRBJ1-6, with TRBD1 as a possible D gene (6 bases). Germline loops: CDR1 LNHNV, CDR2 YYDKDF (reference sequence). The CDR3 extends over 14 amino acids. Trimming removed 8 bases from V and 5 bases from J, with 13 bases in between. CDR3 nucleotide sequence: TGTGCCACCCGCCGGGACACAAATAATTCACCCCTCCACTTT. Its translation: CATRRDTNNSPLHF.

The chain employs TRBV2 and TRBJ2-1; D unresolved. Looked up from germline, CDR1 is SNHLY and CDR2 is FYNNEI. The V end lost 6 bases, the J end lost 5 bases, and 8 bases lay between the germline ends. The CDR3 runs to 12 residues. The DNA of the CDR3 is TGTGCCAGCAGGCAAGAGAACAATGAGCAGTTCTTC. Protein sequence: CASRQENNEQFF.

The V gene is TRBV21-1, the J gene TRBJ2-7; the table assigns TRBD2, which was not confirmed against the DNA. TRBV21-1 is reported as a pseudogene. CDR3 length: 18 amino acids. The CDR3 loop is CASSHYTGLAGGTNEQYF. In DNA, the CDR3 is TGTGCCAGCAGCCATTACACGGGACTAGCGGGGGGGACCAACGAGCAGTACTTC.

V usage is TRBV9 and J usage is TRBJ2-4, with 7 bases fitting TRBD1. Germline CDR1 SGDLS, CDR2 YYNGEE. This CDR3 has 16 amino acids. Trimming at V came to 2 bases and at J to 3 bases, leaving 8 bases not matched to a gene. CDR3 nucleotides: TGTGCCAGCAGCGTCGGGACAGCCGACTACAAAAACATTCAGTACTTC. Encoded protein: CASSVGTADYKNIQYF.

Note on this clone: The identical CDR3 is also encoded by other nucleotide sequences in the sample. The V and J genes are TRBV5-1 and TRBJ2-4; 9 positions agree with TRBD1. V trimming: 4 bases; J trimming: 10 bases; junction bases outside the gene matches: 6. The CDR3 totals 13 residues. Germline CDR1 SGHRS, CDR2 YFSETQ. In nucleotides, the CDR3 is TGCGCCAGCAGCCTGGGACAGGGAGGAATTCAGTACTTC. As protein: CASSLGQGGIQYF.

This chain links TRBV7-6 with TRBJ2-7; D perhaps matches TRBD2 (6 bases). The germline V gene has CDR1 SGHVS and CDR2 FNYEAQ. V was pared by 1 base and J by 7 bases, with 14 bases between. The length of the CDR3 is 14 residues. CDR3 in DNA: TGTGCCAGCAGCTTAGGGGCGGGGTCCGGGGAGCAGTACTTC. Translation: CASSLGAGSGEQYF.

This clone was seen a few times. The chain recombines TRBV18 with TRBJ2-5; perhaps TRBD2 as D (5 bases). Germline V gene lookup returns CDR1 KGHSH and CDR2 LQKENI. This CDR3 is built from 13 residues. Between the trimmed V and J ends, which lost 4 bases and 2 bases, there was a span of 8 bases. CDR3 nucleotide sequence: TGTGCCAGCTCACAACTAGAACAAGAGACCCAGTACTTC. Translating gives CASSQLEQETQYF.